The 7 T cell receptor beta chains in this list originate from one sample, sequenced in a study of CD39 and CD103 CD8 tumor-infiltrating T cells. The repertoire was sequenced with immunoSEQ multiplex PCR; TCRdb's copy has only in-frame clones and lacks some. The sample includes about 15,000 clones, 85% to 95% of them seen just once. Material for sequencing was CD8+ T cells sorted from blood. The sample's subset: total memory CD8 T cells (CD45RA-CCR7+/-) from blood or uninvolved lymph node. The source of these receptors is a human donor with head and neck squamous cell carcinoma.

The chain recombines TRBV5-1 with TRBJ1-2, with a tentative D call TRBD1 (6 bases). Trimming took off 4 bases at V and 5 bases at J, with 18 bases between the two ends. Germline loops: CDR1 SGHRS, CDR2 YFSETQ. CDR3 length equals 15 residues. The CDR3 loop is CASSLEQGGGYGYTF. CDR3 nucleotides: TGCGCCAGCAGCCTTGAACAGGGCGGAGGGTATGGCTACACCTTC.

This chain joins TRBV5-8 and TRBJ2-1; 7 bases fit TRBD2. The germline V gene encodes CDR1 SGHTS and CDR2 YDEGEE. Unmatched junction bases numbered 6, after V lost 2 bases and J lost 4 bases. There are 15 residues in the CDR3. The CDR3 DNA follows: TGTGCCAGCAGCTTCCCGAGCGGGGTGTACAATGAGCAGTTCTTC. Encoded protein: CASSFPSGVYNEQFF.

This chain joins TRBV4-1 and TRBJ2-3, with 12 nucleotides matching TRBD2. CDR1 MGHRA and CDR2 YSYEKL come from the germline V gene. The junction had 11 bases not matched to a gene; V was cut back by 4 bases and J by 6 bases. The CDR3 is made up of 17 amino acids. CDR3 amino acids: CASSPREASGGVDTQYF. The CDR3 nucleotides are TGCGCCAGCAGCCCAAGGGAGGCTAGCGGGGGGGTTGATACGCAGTATTTT.

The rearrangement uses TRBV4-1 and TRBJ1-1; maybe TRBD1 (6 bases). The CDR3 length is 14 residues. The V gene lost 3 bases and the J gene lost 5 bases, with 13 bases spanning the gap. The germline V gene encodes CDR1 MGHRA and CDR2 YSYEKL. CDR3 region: CASSQKQGATEAFF. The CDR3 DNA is TGCGCCAGCAGCCAGAAACAGGGTGCGACTGAAGCTTTCTTT.

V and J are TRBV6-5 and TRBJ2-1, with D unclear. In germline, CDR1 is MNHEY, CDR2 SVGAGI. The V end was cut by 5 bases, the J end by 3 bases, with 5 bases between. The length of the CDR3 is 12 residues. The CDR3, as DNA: TGTGCCAGCAGTCAAAACTACAATGAGCAGTTCTTC. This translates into CASSQNYNEQFF.

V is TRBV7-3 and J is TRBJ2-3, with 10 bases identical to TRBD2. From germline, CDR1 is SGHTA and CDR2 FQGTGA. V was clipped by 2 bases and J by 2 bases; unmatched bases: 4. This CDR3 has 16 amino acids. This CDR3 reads CASSLFSGGFTDTQYF. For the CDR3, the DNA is TGTGCCAGCAGCTTATTTAGCGGGGGGTTCACAGATACGCAGTATTTT.

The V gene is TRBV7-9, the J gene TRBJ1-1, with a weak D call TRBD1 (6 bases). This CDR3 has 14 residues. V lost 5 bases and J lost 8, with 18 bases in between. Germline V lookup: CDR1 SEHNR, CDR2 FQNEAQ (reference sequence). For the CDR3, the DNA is TGTGCCAGCAGCCCCGAAGGACAGAAAGCGGAAGCTTTCTTT. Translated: CASSPEGQKAEAFF.